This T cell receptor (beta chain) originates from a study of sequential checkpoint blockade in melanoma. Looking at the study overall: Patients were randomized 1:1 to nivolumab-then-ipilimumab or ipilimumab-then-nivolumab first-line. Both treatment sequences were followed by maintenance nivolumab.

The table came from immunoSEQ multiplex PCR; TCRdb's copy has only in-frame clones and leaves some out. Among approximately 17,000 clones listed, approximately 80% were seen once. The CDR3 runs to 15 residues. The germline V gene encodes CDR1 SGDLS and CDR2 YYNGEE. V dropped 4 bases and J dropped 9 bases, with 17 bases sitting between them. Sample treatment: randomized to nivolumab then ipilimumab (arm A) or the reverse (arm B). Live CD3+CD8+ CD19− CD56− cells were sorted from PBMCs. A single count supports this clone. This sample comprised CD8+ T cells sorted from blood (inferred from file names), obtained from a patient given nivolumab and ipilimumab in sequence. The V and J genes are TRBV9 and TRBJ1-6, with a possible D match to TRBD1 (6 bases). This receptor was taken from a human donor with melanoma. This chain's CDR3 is CASSPSTGLGSPLHF. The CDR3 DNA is TGTGCCAGCAGCCCTTCCACAGGGTTGGGTTCACCCCTCCACTTT.